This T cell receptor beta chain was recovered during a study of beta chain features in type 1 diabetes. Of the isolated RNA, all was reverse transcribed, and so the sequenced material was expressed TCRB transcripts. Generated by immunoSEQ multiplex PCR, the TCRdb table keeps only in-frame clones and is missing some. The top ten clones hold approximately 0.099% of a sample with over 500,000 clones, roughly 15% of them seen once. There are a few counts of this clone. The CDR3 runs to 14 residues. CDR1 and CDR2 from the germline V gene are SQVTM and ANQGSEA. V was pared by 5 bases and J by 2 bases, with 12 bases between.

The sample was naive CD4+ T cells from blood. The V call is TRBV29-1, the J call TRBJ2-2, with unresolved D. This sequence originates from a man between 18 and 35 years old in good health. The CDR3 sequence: CSVLRGGNTGELFF. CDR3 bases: TGCAGCGTTCTCAGAGGCGGAAACACCGGGGAGCTGTTTTTT.